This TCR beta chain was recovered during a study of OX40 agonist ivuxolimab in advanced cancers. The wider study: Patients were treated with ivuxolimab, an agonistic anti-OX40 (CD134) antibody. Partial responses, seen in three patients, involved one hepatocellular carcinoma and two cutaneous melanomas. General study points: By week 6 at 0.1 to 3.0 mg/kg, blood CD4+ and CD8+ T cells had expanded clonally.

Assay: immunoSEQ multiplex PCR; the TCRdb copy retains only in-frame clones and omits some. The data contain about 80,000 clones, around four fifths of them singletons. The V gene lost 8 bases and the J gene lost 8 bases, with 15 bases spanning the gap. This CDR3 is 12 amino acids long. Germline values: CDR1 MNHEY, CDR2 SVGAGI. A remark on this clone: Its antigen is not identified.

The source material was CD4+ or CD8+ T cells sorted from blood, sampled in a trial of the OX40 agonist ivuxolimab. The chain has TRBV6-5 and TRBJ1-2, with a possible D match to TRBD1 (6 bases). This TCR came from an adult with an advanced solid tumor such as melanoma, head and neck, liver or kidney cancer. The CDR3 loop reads CASSGTGNGYTF. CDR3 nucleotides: TGTGCCAGCTCGGGAACAGGGAACGGCTACACCTTC.